The 19 T cell receptor beta chains listed next were all sequenced from one sample in a study of T cells in Graves' hyperthyroidism and ophthalmopathy. TCR beta CDR3 regions were amplified from RNA transcripts. Primed by the HTBI set, a first-round RT-PCR was run on the TCR CDR3. One entry per CDR3 protein, called by TCRdb with MiXCR from the multiplex PCR reads. The sample includes about 600,000 distinct CDR3 sequences, more than 13% of them seen just once. The sequencing sample was made of blood. These receptors originate from a woman aged 18 to 35 with Graves' ophthalmopathy.

V usage is TRBV28 and J usage is TRBJ1-5, with no clear D. The CDR3 length is 13 residues. Between the trimmed V and J ends, which lost 6 bases and 9 bases, there was a span of 15 bases. Looked up from germline, CDR1 is MDHEN and CDR2 is SYDVKM. In DNA, the CDR3 is TGTGCCAGCAGGTCGACGGAACCTTGGCCCCAGCATTTT. It encodes CASRSTEPWPQHF.

The chain recombines TRBV3-1 with TRBJ2-4; D unclear. The V and J ends lost 5 bases and 3 bases respectively, with 17 bases between them. CDR1 LGHDT and CDR2 YNNKEL come from the germline V gene (reference sequence). This CDR3 is built from 16 residues. The CDR3 protein is CASSSRFSVGKNIQYF. The CDR3 coding sequence is TGTGCCAGCAGCTCCAGGTTTTCGGTCGGCAAAAACATTCAGTACTTC.

This clonotype was observed many times. The chain's CDR3 is CASSRLDQYEQYF. As DNA, the CDR3 is TGTGCCAGCAGCCGGCTGGACCAATACGAGCAGTACTTC. The chain links TRBV4-2 to TRBJ2-7; D gene unclear. The CDR3 is made up of 13 amino acids. Trimming removed 4 bases from V and 4 bases from J, with 11 bases in between. Germline V CDR1 and CDR2: LGHNA, YNFKEQ.

This clonotype was detected many times. The chain carries TRBV3-1 and TRBJ2-3; TRBD2 might be the D (5 bases). Trimming stripped 1 base from V and 3 bases from J, with 11 bases between. CDR1 is LGHDT and CDR2 is YNNKEL in the germline V gene (reference sequence). This CDR3 comprises 15 residues. CDR3: CASSQARRKTDTQYF. The CDR3 coding sequence is TGTGCCAGCAGCCAAGCCCGGAGGAAGACAGATACGCAGTATTTT.

This clonotype was detected ten times or more. Mismatch with germline at one junction end may stem from a read error. The chain links TRBV7-2 to TRBJ2-7; D is unclear. The V gene's germline CDR1 is SGHTA and CDR2 FQGNSA. The CDR3 has 13 residues. The CDR3 DNA sequence: TGTGCCAGCAGCCTTGGACCCTCCTTCGAGCAGTACTTC. This gives the protein CASSLGPSFEQYF.

The chain has TRBV27 and TRBJ1-5; the D is unclear. This CDR3 contains 14 residues. Trimming took off 6 bases at V and 4 bases at J, with 13 bases between the two ends. Germline V gene data show CDR1 as MNHEY and CDR2 as SMNVEV (reference sequence). The CDR3 protein is CASRSPLANQPQHF. The CDR3 coding sequence is TGTGCCAGCAGGTCCCCCTTGGCTAATCAGCCCCAGCATTTT.

The rearrangement links TRBV11-3 to TRBJ1-1; D perhaps matches TRBD1 (5 bases). The germline CDR1 and CDR2 sequences are SGHNT and YENEEA. CDR3 length: 16 amino acids. V was trimmed by 4 bases and J by 1 base, leaving 16 bases between them. The CDR3 DNA reads as TGTGCCAGCAGCTCGGGCTCGGGGGGGGGGAACACTGAAGCTTTCTTT. Its protein is CASSSGSGGGNTEAFF. Complete variable domain (other parts from reference TRBV11-3 and TRBJ1-1): EAGVVQSPRYKIIEKKQPVAFWCNPISGHNTLYWYLQNLGQGPELLIRYENEEAVDDSQLPKDRFSAERLKGVDSTLKIQPAELGDSAVYLCASSSGSGGGNTEAFFGQGTRLTVV.

This clonotype was seen repeatedly, ten times or more. The CDR3 is CASSPRRDSNQPQHF. The CDR3 DNA follows: TGTGCCAGCAGTCCCCGCCGGGACAGCAATCAGCCCCAGCATTTT. The chain couples TRBV27 to TRBJ1-5; perhaps TRBD1 as D (5 bases). The ends were cut back, 5 bases at V and 1 base at J, with 12 bases in the middle. Germline CDR1 and CDR2: MNHEY and SMNVEV (reference sequence). The length of the CDR3 is 15 residues.

Remarks on this clonotype: It may be a read error: a sequence one base away is much more abundant. The chain combines TRBV2 with TRBJ2-1, with TRBD1 as a possible D gene (6 bases). V lost 7 bases to trimming and J lost 7 bases, with 14 bases between them. The CDR3 runs to 13 residues. In germline, CDR1 is SNHLY, CDR2 FYNNEI. CDR3 sequence reads: CASKGDGENEQFF. In DNA, the CDR3 is TGTGCCAGCAAGGGGGATGGTGAGAATGAGCAGTTCTTC.

This clonotype was picked up many times. This chain links TRBV15 with TRBJ2-5; D might be TRBD1 (5 bases). From germline, CDR1 is LNHNV and CDR2 YYDKDF (reference sequence). The CDR3 consists of 16 residues. Trimming removed 0 bases from V and 0 bases from J, with 11 bases in between. In DNA, the CDR3 is TGTGCCACCAGCAGAGATCTTCGACAGTACCAAGAGACCCAGTACTTC. As protein: CATSRDLRQYQETQYF.

The chain links TRBV4-2 to TRBJ2-7; 7 bases match TRBD1. The trim removed 0 bases at V and 4 bases at J, leaving 9 bases unmatched. Germline V gives CDR1 LGHNA, CDR2 YNFKEQ. The CDR3 length is 16 residues. In DNA form, the CDR3 reads TGTGCCAGCAGCCAAGATGTGTGGGACAGCTGTTACGAGCAGTACTTC. Translating it yields CASSQDVWDSCYEQYF.

The chain carries TRBV10-3 and TRBJ1-1; no definite D call. The length of the CDR3 is 16 residues. V was clipped by 6 bases and J by 0 bases, with 17 bases between them. Looked up from germline, CDR1 is ENHRY and CDR2 is SYGVKD. In DNA form, the CDR3 reads TGTGCCATCAGGGGTACCCAGAGGACCATGAACACTGAAGCTTTCTTT. This gives the protein CAIRGTQRTMNTEAFF.

CDR3 sequence: CASSQDWQVDEQYF. The CDR3 nucleotides read TGCGCCAGCAGCCAAGATTGGCAGGTCGACGAGCAGTACTTC. The chain is built from TRBV4-3 and TRBJ2-7, with D uncertain. The germline V gene has CDR1 LGHNA and CDR2 YSLEER. V shed 0 bases and J shed 5 bases, with 11 bases lying between them. This CDR3 spans 14 amino acids.

The chain employs TRBV5-6 and TRBJ1-2, with D perhaps matching TRBD1 (6 bases). Germline V gene sequence: CDR1 SGHDT, CDR2 YYEEEE. The CDR3 consists of 16 residues. V was clipped by 5 bases and J by 4 bases, with 21 bases between them. CDR3 in amino acids: CASRRPDRGQGYGYTF. CDR3 nucleotides: TGTGCCAGCAGAAGGCCCGACCGGGGGCAGGGCTATGGCTACACCTTC.

This clonotype has at least ten counts. The V call is TRBV13, the J call TRBJ2-1, with unresolved D. V lost 3 bases to trimming and J lost 8 bases, with 11 bases between them. The CDR3 has 13 amino acids. CDR1 PRHDT and CDR2 FYEKMQ come from the germline V gene (reference sequence). The CDR3 DNA reads TGTGCCAGCAGCTTTTCCCTAGAGGATGAGCAGTTCTTC. It encodes CASSFSLEDEQFF.

In this sample, this clonotype turned up a few times. The J gene is TRBJ2-1, the V gene TRBV9; the match to TRBD1 covers 10 bases. There are 14 residues in the CDR3. Germline loops: CDR1 SGDLS, CDR2 YYNGEE. Losses at the gene ends were 2 bases for V and 8 bases for J; bases not matched to a gene: 4. The CDR3 DNA follows: TGTGCCAGCAGCGTTGGGACAGGGGCCGATGAGCAGTTCTTC. Amino acid sequence: CASSVGTGADEQFF.

V usage is TRBV27 and J usage is TRBJ1-2, with 8 nucleotides matching TRBD1. The trim removed 4 bases at V and 8 bases at J, leaving 6 bases unmatched. There are 13 residues in the CDR3. CDR1 and CDR2 (germline): MNHEY, SMNVEV (reference sequence). The CDR3 loop is CASSSGGAYGYTF. The DNA for the CDR3 is TGTGCCAGCAGTTCAGGGGGCGCTTACGGCTACACCTTC.

V and J are TRBV4-3 and TRBJ1-1; tentatively, D is TRBD1 (5 bases). Trimming left V 4 bases short and J 5 bases short, with 17 bases between. The germline V gene has CDR1 LGHNA and CDR2 YSLEER. This CDR3 region has 15 residues. The DNA of the CDR3 is TGCGCCAGCAGCCGAGGGACTCGGGCATGGACTGAAGCTTTCTTT. This sequence encodes CASSRGTRAWTEAFF.

The J gene is TRBJ2-3, the V gene TRBV6-2 or TRBV6-3, with D perhaps TRBD1 (5 bases). Deletions cut 7 bases from V and 6 bases from J, with 14 bases between. The CDR3 length is 13 residues. Germline-derived CDR1 and CDR2 are MNHEY and SVGEGT. The CDR3 DNA reads TGTGCCAGCACCCTAGGGGCCGGGGATACGCAGTATTTT. This translates into CASTLGAGDTQYF.